This T cell receptor beta chain is drawn from a study of blood T cell repertoires in COVID-19. The repertoire was sequenced with immunoSEQ multiplex PCR; TCRdb's copy has only in-frame clones and lacks some. The sample records 250,000 or so clones, approximately 86% being singletons. The V and J ends lost 2 bases and 7 bases, in that order; junction bases with no gene match: 6. Germline V gene data show CDR1 as SGDLS and CDR2 as YYNGEE. The CDR3 has 14 residues. Sequences were obtained from peripheral blood. The receptor was isolated from a woman younger than 45 with acute or convalescent COVID-19. The V gene is TRBV9, the J gene TRBJ1-1; TRBD1 matches at 9 bases. In nucleotides, the CDR3 is TGTGCCAGCAGCGTTTACAGGGGGCAAGGTGAAGCTTTCTTT. Translated: CASSVYRGQGEAFF.